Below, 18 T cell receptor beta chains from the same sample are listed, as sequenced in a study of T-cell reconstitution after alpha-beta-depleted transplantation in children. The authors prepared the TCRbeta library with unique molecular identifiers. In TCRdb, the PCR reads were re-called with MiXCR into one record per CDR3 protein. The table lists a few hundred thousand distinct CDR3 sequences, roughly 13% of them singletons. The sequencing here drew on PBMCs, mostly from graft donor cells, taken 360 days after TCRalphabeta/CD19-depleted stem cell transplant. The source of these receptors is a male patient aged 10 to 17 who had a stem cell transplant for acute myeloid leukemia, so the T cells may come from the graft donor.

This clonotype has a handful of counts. The CDR3 DNA sequence: TGTGCCAGCAGCTTTAACTATGGCTACACCTTC. Protein product: CASSFNYGYTF. The rearrangement uses TRBV5-6 and TRBJ1-2; D is ambiguous. CDR1 is SGHDT and CDR2 is YYEEEE in the germline V gene. The CDR3 length is 11 residues. V lost 2 bases and J lost 1, with 0 bases in between. The full variable domain, with the rest looked up from reference TRBV5-6 and TRBJ1-2, is DAGVTQSPTHLIKTRGQQVTLRCSPKSGHDTVSWYQQALGQGPQFIFQYYEEEERQRGNFPDRFSGHQFPNYSSELNVNALLLGDSALYLCASSFNYGYTFGSGTRLTVV.

CDR3 residues: CASSPIAGQSSYEQYF. As DNA, the CDR3 is TGTGCCAGCAGCCCCATAGCGGGACAGAGCTCCTACGAGCAGTACTTC. V is TRBV7-8 and J is TRBJ2-7; D possibly corresponds to TRBD2 (8 bases). The CDR3 length is 16 residues. Trimming took off 5 bases at V and 0 bases at J, with 17 bases between the two ends. Germline V gives CDR1 SGHVS, CDR2 FQNEAQ.

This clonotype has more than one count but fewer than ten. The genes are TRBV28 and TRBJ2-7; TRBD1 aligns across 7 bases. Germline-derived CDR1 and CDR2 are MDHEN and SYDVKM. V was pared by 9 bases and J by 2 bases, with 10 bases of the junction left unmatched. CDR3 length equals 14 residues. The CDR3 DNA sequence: TGTGCCAGTTATGGATGGACAGGACCCTACGAGCAGTACTTC. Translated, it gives CASYGWTGPYEQYF.

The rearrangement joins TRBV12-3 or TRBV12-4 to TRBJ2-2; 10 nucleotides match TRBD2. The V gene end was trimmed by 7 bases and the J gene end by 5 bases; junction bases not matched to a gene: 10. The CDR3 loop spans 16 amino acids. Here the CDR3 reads CASTSLAGVKTGELFF. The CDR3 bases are TGTGCCAGCACCTCTCTAGCGGGAGTTAAGACCGGGGAGCTGTTTTTT.

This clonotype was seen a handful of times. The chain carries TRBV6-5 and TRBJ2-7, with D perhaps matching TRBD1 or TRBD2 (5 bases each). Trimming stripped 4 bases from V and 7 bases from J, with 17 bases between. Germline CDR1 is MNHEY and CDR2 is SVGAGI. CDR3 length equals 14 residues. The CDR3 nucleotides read TGTGCCAGCAGTTCAGGGCCGGGAATAATAGAGCAGTACTTC. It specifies CASSSGPGIIEQYF.

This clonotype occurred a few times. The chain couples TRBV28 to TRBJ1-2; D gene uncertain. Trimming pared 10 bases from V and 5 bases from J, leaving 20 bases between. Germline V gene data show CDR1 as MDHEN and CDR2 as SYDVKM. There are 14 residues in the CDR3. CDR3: CATFSLGDRYGYTF. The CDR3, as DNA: TGTGCCACCTTCAGTCTCGGGGATCGGTATGGCTACACCTTC.

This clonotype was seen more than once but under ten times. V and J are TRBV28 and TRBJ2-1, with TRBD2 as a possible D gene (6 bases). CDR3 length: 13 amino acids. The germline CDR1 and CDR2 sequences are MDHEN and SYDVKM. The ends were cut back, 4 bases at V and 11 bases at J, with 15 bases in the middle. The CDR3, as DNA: TGTGCCAGCAGTTGGGACTCCCCTAAGAAGCAGTTCTTC. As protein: CASSWDSPKKQFF.

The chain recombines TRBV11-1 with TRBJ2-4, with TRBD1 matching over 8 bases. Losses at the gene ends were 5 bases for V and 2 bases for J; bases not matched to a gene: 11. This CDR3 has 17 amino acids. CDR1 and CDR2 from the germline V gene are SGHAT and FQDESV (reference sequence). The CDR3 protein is CASSPAGTGSSKNIQYF. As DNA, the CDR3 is TGTGCCAGCAGCCCCGCCGGGACAGGTTCATCCAAAAACATTCAGTACTTC.

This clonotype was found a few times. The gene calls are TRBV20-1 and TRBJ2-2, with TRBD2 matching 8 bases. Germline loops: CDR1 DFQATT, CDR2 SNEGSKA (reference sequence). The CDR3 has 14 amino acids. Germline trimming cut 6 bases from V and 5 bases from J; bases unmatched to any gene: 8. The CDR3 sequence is CSAWTSLRTGELFF. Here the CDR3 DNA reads TGCAGTGCCTGGACTAGCCTGAGAACCGGGGAGCTGTTTTTT.

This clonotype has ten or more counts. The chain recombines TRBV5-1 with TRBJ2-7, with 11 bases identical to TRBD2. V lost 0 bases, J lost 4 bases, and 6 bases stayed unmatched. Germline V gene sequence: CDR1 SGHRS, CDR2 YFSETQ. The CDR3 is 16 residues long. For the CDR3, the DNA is TGCGCCAGCAGCTTGGCCGGGACTAGCGGACCGTACGAGCAGTACTTC. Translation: CASSLAGTSGPYEQYF. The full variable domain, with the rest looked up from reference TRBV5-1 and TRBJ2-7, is KAGVTQTPRYLIKTRGQQVTLSCSPISGHRSVSWYQQTPGQGLQFLFEYFSETQRNKGNFPGRFSGRQFSNSRSEMNVSTLELGDSALYLCASSLAGTSGPYEQYFGPGTRLTVT.

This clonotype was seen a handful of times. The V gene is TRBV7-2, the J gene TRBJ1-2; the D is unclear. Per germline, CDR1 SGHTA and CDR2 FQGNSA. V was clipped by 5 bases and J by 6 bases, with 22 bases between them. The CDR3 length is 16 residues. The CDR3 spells CASSLMFWGRTDGYTF. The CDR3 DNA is TGTGCCAGCAGCCTGATGTTCTGGGGAAGGACGGATGGCTACACCTTC.

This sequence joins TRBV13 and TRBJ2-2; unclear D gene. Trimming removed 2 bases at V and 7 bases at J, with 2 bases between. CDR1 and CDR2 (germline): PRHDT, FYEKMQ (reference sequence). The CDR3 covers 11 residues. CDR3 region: CASSLFGELFF. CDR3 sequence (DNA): TGTGCCAGCAGCTTATTCGGGGAGCTGTTTTTT.

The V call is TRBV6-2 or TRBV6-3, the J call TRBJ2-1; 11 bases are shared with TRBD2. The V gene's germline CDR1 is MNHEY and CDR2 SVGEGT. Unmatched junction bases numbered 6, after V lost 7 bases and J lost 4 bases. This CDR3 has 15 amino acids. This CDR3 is CASILAGGPYNEQFF. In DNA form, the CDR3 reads TGTGCCAGCATCTTAGCGGGAGGGCCGTACAATGAGCAGTTCTTC.

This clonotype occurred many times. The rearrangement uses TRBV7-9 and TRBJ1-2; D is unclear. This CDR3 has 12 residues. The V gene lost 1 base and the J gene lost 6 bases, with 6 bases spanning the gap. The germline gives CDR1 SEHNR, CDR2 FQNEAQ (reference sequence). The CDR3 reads CASSLGPNGYTF. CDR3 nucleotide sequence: TGTGCCAGCAGCTTAGGCCCAAATGGCTACACCTTC.

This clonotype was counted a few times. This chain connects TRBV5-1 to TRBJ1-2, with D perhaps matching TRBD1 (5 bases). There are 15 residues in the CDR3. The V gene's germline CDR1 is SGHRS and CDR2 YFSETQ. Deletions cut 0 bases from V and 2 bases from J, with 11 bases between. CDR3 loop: CASSLVAGTNYGYTF. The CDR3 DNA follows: TGCGCCAGCAGCTTGGTAGCAGGGACGAACTATGGCTACACCTTC.

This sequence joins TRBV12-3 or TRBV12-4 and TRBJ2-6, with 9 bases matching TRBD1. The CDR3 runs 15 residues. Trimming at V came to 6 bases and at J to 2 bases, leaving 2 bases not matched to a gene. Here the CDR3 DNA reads TGTGCCAGCAGCCACAGGGGGCCTGGGGCCAACGTCCTGACTTTC. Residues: CASSHRGPGANVLTF.

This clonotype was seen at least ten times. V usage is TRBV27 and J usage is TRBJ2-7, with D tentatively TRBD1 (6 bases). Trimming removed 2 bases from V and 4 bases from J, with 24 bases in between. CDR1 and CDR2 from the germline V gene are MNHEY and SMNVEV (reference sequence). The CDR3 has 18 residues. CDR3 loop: CASSLKAGEGWRLYEQYF. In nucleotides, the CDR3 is TGTGCCAGCAGTTTAAAAGCAGGGGAAGGGTGGAGACTTTACGAGCAGTACTTC.

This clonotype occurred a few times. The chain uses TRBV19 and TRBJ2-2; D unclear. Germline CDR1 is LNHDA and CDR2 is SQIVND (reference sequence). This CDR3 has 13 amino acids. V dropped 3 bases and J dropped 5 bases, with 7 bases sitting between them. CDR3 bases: TGTGCCAGTAGTATTTCGCGTACCGGGGAGCTGTTTTTT. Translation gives CASSISRTGELFF.